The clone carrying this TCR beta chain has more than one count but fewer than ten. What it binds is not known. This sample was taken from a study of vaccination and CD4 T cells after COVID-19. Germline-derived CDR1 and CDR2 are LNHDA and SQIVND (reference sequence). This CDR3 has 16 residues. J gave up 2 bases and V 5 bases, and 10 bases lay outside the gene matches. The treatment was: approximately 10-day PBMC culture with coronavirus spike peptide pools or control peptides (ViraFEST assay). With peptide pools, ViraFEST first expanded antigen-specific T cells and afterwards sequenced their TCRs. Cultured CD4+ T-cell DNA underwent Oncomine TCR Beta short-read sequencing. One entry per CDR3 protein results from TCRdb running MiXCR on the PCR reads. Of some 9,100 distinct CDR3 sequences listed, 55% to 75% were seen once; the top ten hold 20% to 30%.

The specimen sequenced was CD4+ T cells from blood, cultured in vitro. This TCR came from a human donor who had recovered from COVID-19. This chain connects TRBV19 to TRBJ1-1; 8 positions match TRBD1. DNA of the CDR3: TGTGCCAGTAGTTCCTATCCGACAGGGGCAAACACTGAAGCTTTCTTT. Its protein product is CASSSYPTGANTEAFF.